These 14 T cell receptor beta chains were all obtained from the same sample, sequenced in a study of blood T cell repertoires in COVID-19. Measured with immunoSEQ multiplex PCR; TCRdb has only the in-frame clones, and not every one. The data contain 350,000 to 550,000 clones, 80% to 90% of them singletons. Material for sequencing was PBMCs or T cells enriched from blood (not recorded which). These TCRs come from a young man who had recovered from COVID-19.

V is TRBV3-1 (or the pseudogene TRBV3-2) and J is TRBJ1-5; a weak D match, TRBD1 (5 bases). CDR3 size: 14 residues. From germline, CDR1 is LGHDT and CDR2 YNNKEL (reference sequence). Deletions cut 2 bases from V and 7 bases from J, with 12 bases between. This chain's CDR3 is CASSQRLGEQPQHF. The DNA for the CDR3 is TGTGCCAGCAGCCAACGGTTAGGGGAACAGCCCCAGCATTTT.

The rearrangement links TRBV28 to TRBJ2-7; D possibly corresponds to TRBD2 (5 bases). V gave up 10 bases and J gave up 3 bases, with 16 bases separating them. In germline, CDR1 is MDHEN, CDR2 SYDVKM. CDR3 length equals 13 residues. Here the CDR3 DNA reads TGTGCCACCATATTGGACGGGGACTACGAGCAGTACTTC. Encoded protein: CATILDGDYEQYF.

This chain connects TRBV10-3 to TRBJ2-7; a possible D gene is TRBD1 (6 bases). This CDR3 region has 14 residues. Germline V lookup: CDR1 ENHRY, CDR2 SYGVKD. V lost 7 bases, J lost 2 bases, and 15 bases lay in between. The CDR3 loop reads CAITSQGQTYEQYF. The DNA of the CDR3 is TGTGCCATCACTTCCCAGGGGCAAACCTACGAGCAGTACTTC.

This clone was observed once. Its ends do not fully match the called genes, so a read error is possible. The V gene is TRBV3-1 (or the pseudogene TRBV3-2), the J gene TRBJ2-7, with 10 bases lining up with TRBD2. Germline V CDR1 and CDR2: LGHDT, YNNKEL (reference sequence). This CDR3 has 14 amino acids. CDR3 in DNA: TGTGCCAGCAGCCAAGATCCAAAAGGGACTAGCGTCACATTC. It specifies CASSQDPKGTSVTF.

The CDR3 reads CASSQYQGGEKLFF. In DNA form, the CDR3 reads TGTGCCAGCAGCCAATACCAGGGCGGTGAAAAACTGTTTTTT. This chain connects TRBV14 to TRBJ1-4, with a weak D call TRBD1 (5 bases). V was trimmed by 2 bases and J by 7 bases, leaving 11 bases between them. The CDR3 is 14 amino acids. Germline V CDR1 and CDR2: SGHDN, FVKESK.

The chain is built from TRBV29-1 and TRBJ2-2; D is unclear. Between the trimmed V and J ends, which lost 6 bases and 5 bases, there was a span of 10 bases. The CDR3 is made up of 12 amino acids. Germline V gives CDR1 SQVTM, CDR2 ANQGSEA. The CDR3 reads CSVRARTGELFF. The CDR3 nucleotides read TGCAGCGTCCGCGCCCGGACCGGGGAGCTGTTTTTT.

This clone came up once. The chain carries TRBV3-1 (or the pseudogene TRBV3-2) and TRBJ2-2; 9 nucleotides agree with TRBD2. The CDR3 has 17 residues. From germline, CDR1 is LGHDT and CDR2 YNNKEL (reference sequence). J lost 6 bases, V lost 0 bases, and 8 bases had no gene match. In DNA, the CDR3 is TGTGCCAGCAGCCAAGATATCGAGGCGGGAGGGTCCGGGGAGCTGTTTTTT. It is translated as CASSQDIEAGGSGELFF.

The chain uses TRBV19 and TRBJ1-3; no clear D gene. The germline gives CDR1 LNHDA, CDR2 SQIVND (reference sequence). CDR3 length: 15 amino acids. The germline V and J ends were trimmed by 3 bases and 0 bases, with 9 bases remaining between them. The CDR3 sequence: CASSIQVISGNTIYF. CDR3 DNA sequence: TGTGCCAGTAGTATCCAGGTAATCTCTGGAAACACCATATATTTT. The full variable domain, its missing parts supplied by reference TRBV19 and TRBJ1-3, is DGGITQSPKYLFRKEGQNVTLSCEQNLNHDAMYWYRQDPGQGLRLIYYSQIVNDFQKGDIAEGYSVSREKKESFPLTVTSAQKNPTAFYLCASSIQVISGNTIYFGEGSWLTVV.

This chain links TRBV5-4 with TRBJ2-1; 13 bases are a match to TRBD2. The V gene end was trimmed by 3 bases and the J gene end by 8 bases; junction bases not matched to a gene: 8. This CDR3 region has 16 residues. Germline CDR1 and CDR2: SGHNT and YYREEE (reference sequence). The CDR3, as DNA: TGTGCCAGCAGCTGGACTAGCGGGAGAGGGAGTGATGAGCAGTTCTTC. Protein product: CASSWTSGRGSDEQFF.

The chain uses TRBV11-2 and TRBJ2-7; 10 nucleotides agree with TRBD2. CDR3 size: 15 residues. The ends lost 2 bases at V and 7 bases at J; junction bases unmatched: 8. CDR1 is SGHAT, CDR2 FQNNGV, per germline. The CDR3: CASSLLLAGDLEQYF. The CDR3, as DNA: TGTGCCAGCAGCTTACTTCTAGCGGGGGACTTGGAGCAGTACTTC. Variable domain in full (rest from reference TRBV11-2 and TRBJ2-7): EAGVAQSPRYKIIEKRQSVAFWCNPISGHATLYWYQQILGQGPKLLIQFQNNGVVDDSQLPKDRFSAERLKGVDSTLKIQPAKLEDSAVYLCASSLLLAGDLEQYFGPGTRLTVT.

The chain is built from TRBV30 and TRBJ1-5; D is unresolved. This CDR3 spans 15 amino acids. Germline CDR1 and CDR2: GTSNPN and SVGIG (reference sequence). V was shortened by 2 bases and J by 0 bases, with 11 bases between the two germline ends. DNA for the CDR3: TGTGCCTGGAGTTTGGGAGCAGTTAGCAATCAGCCCCAGCATTTT. It codes for CAWSLGAVSNQPQHF.

The chain couples TRBV28 to TRBJ1-5; 9 nucleotides agree with TRBD1. Trimming at V came to 4 bases and at J to 0 bases, leaving 4 bases not matched to a gene. The CDR3 is 16 residues long. In germline, CDR1 is MDHEN, CDR2 SYDVKM. The CDR3 sequence is CASSSGTGSSNQPQHF. The CDR3 DNA sequence: TGTGCCAGCAGTTCCGGGACAGGGAGTAGCAATCAGCCCCAGCATTTT.

The chain joins TRBV7-6 to TRBJ2-7; TRBD1 matches 10 bases. The CDR3 spans 16 residues. The trim removed 5 bases at V and 6 bases at J, leaving 13 bases unmatched. Germline V gives CDR1 SGHVS, CDR2 FNYEAQ. The CDR3 sequence: CASSLSSGQGLFEQYF. The CDR3 DNA follows: TGTGCCAGCAGCCTATCCTCGGGACAGGGGTTATTCGAGCAGTACTTC. The entire variable domain, with the rest obtained from reference TRBV7-6 and TRBJ2-7, is as follows: GAGVSQSPRYKVTKRGQDVALRCDPISGHVSLYWYRQALGQGPEFLTYFNYEAQQDKSGLPNDRFSAERPEGSISTLTIQRTEQRDSAMYRCASSLSSGQGLFEQYFGPGTRLTVT.

The gene calls are TRBV7-9 and TRBJ2-5, with 9 positions matching TRBD1. This CDR3 has 13 amino acids. Germline V gene lookup returns CDR1 SEHNR and CDR2 FQNEAQ (reference sequence). With 4 bases clipped from V and 5 bases from J, the junction kept 2 bases outside the gene matches. The CDR3: CASSYGQGETQYF. The CDR3, as DNA: TGTGCCAGCAGCTACGGACAGGGGGAGACCCAGTACTTC.